Below are 7 T cell receptor beta chains sequenced from a single sample in a study of cytomegalovirus exposure and HLA in healthy donors. Both 60 Vbeta primers and 13 Jbeta primers went into the PCR. Assay used: immunoSEQ multiplex PCR; TCRdb lists only in-frame clones, some missing. The data show around 200,000 clones, with 70% to 85% seen just once and 0.2% to 0.25% held by the top ten. The sample was PBMCs. The receptors stem from a girl aged 2 to 10 in good health and CMV-seronegative.

V gene TRBV30 combines with J gene TRBJ2-3, with 14 positions matching TRBD2. Trimming took 1 base from V and 6 from J; bases not matched to a gene: 9. The CDR3 has 17 amino acids. Germline V lookup: CDR1 GTSNPN, CDR2 SVGIG (reference sequence). The CDR3 spells CAWSGRLAGGPVDTQYF. The CDR3 DNA sequence: TGTGCCTGGAGTGGGAGACTAGCGGGAGGGCCGGTCGATACGCAGTATTTT.

The V call is TRBV27, the J call TRBJ1-1; the match to TRBD1 covers 8 bases. Per the germline V gene, CDR1 is MNHEY and CDR2 is SMNVEV (reference sequence). The CDR3 consists of 15 residues. V was pared by 5 bases and J by 9 bases, with 14 bases of the junction left unmatched. CDR3 sequence (DNA): TGTGCCAGCAGTGCGGCAGGGGGCGCAGACTGGCAAGCTTTCTTT. Translating it yields CASSAAGGADWQAFF.

This chain uses TRBV12-5 with TRBJ1-1; D might be TRBD1 (5 bases). The germline V gene has CDR1 LGHNT and CDR2 FRNRAP. The V gene lost 0 bases and the J gene lost 10 bases, with 21 bases spanning the gap. This CDR3 spans 16 amino acids. CDR3 region: CASGLVRSAGPGRAFF. The CDR3 coding sequence is TGTGCTAGTGGTTTGGTACGTTCGGCGGGGCCAGGGAGAGCTTTCTTT.

The genes are TRBV7-2 and TRBJ2-3; the D gene is possibly TRBD2 (6 bases). The germline CDR1 and CDR2 sequences are SGHTA and FQGNSA. The CDR3 has 15 residues. Trimming cost V 5 bases and J 2 bases, with 14 bases left between them. CDR3 protein: CASSQNSGYTDTQYF. CDR3 nucleotides: TGTGCCAGCAGCCAGAATAGCGGTTACACAGATACGCAGTATTTT. Drawing the rest from reference TRBV7-2 and TRBJ2-3, the complete variable domain is GAGVSQSPSNKVTEKGKDVELRCDPISGHTALYWYRQSLGQGLEFLIYFQGNSAPDKSGLPSDRFSAERTGGSVSTLTIQRTQQEDSAVYLCASSQNSGYTDTQYFGPGTRLTVL.

The CDR3 DNA is TGTGCCAGCAGTCTTAGCGGTTTCTCCGGAGATACGCAGTATTTT. This sequence encodes CASSLSGFSGDTQYF. This chain joins TRBV25-1 and TRBJ2-3, with D perhaps matching TRBD2 (6 bases). The CDR3 has 15 amino acids. V dropped 5 bases and J dropped 5 bases, with 17 bases sitting between them. Looked up from germline, CDR1 is MGHDK and CDR2 is SYGVNS.

The chain employs TRBV5-1 and TRBJ2-3; 11 bases agree with TRBD1. Germline lookup yields CDR1 SGHRS and CDR2 YFSETQ. Trimming cost V 6 bases and J 6 bases; bases outside gene matches: 9. The length of the CDR3 is 15 residues. CDR3 nucleotides: TGCGCCAGCAACCAGGGGACAGGGGGATCGGATACGCAGTATTTT. Translating it yields CASNQGTGGSDTQYF.

The gene calls are TRBV5-4 and TRBJ2-1; 7 bases are a match to TRBD2. The CDR3 totals 14 residues. From germline, CDR1 is SGHNT and CDR2 YYREEE (reference sequence). Trimming took 2 bases from V and 6 from J; bases not matched to a gene: 5. The CDR3 DNA sequence: TGTGCCAGCAGCTTCGCTAGCGGAACCAATGAGCAGTTCTTC. This sequence encodes CASSFASGTNEQFF.